The rows below give T cell receptor beta chains drawn from one sample of a study of cytomegalovirus exposure and HLA in healthy donors. The repertoire was sequenced with immunoSEQ multiplex PCR; TCRdb's copy has only in-frame clones and lacks some. The sample totals 150,000 or so clones. Specimen: PBMCs. Source of these receptors: a woman under 30 in good health and CMV-seronegative. The CDR3 runs from the conserved cysteine through the conserved F or W. D genes are given only for firm matches.

j_call v_call d_call cdr3_aa
TRBJ1-4 TRBV19 NA CASSNPRDIEGEKLFF
TRBJ2-5 TRBV7-8 NA CASSRWLGGQETQYF
TRBJ1-2 TRBV5-1 NA CASSLEGANYGYTF
TRBJ2-2 TRBV4-3 TRBD1 CASSQDPPGQGGGTGELFF
TRBJ2-2 TRBV7-8 NA CASTENRNSNTGELFF
TRBJ2-3 TRBV6-1 TRBD2 CASSEQMAGLAGVSDTQYF
TRBJ2-1 TRBV14 NA CASSQVRGGEQFF
TRBJ1-2 TRBV29-1 TRBD1 CSDDRGGGYTF
TRBJ1-1 TRBV27 NA CASSLSGREAFF
TRBJ1-2 TRBV4-1 TRBD1 CASSQGQGSNYGYTF
TRBJ2-5 TRBV2 TRBD1 CASSWGPTGAETQYF
TRBJ1-4 TRBV2 NA CASSAGAGYTNEKLFF
TRBJ1-4 TRBV5-6 TRBD1 CASSSLDRGPNEKLFF
TRBJ1-1 TRBV18 NA CASSPIEAVNTEAFF
TRBJ2-7 TRBV14 NA CASSQYLTGYEQYF
TRBJ1-5 TRBV28 TRBD1 CASSKTGGGLNQPQHF
TRBJ2-3 TRBV2 TRBD2 CASSEGTSGLTDTQYF
NA TRBV28 TRBD1 CASSSYRGDTIYEQYF
TRBJ2-3 TRBV30 TRBD2 CAWSIGLAGNTDTQYF
TRBJ1-3 TRBV2 TRBD1 CASSGYRGAEITIYF
TRBJ1-1 TRBV30 NA CAWSPGDATEAFF
TRBJ2-3 TRBV16 NA CASSPAEWTDTQYF
TRBJ1-3 TRBV6-1 NA CASSEGTLGFSSGNTIYF
TRBJ2-1 TRBV4-3 NA CASSQDGGSREQFF
TRBJ1-1 TRBV4-1 NA CASSQGLDTEAFF
TRBJ2-1 TRBV7-9 TRBD2 CASSLRPPAGGYNEQFF
TRBJ1-1 TRBV7-2 TRBD1 CASSVAGGGNTEAFF
TRBJ2-1 TRBV5-1 NA CASSLGAGPYNEQFF
TRBJ2-3 TRBV5-4 TRBD2 CASSRTSASTDTQYF
TRBJ2-1 TRBV10-3 TRBD2 CAISEPGLVSYNEQFF
TRBJ2-3 TRBV7-2 TRBD1 CASSRQGGPDTQYF
TRBJ2-1 TRBV25-1 NA CASSEKGSRGNEQFF
TRBJ2-5 TRBV6-5 NA CASSYGGWETQYF
TRBJ2-5 TRBV9 TRBD2 CASSGSGRVETQYF
TRBJ1-1 TRBV7-9 NA CATFVRATEAFF
TRBJ1-5 TRBV28 NA CASSLPYQPQHF
TRBJ1-5 TRBV5-6 NA CASSLTRAGPQHF
TRBJ1-1 TRBV29-1 NA CSACGANTEAFF
TRBJ2-1 TRBV13 TRBD2 CASSFQTSGIDNEQFF
TRBJ1-2 TRBV6-1 NA CASTRELYGYTF
TRBJ1-1 TRBV5-1 TRBD1 CASSFDRENTEAFF
TRBJ1-2 TRBV19 NA CASSIRRGGPNYGYTF
TRBJ1-1 TRBV10-3 NA CAISVVGAGTEAFF
TRBJ2-1 TRBV6-5 TRBD1 CASHGGTGYYNEQFF
TRBJ2-7 TRBV13 NA CASSLGRSYEQYF
TRBJ1-2 TRBV19 TRBD1 CAREQGNGYTF
TRBJ2-7 TRBV13 TRBD1 CASSLGQGSSYEQYF
TRBJ1-1 TRBV4-1 TRBD1 CASSRRQGAGTEAFF
TRBJ1-1 TRBV9 NA CASSVVLGGHTEAFF
TRBJ2-3 TRBV30 NA CAWRGGRDTQYF
TRBJ1-2 TRBV29-1 TRBD1 CSVEQGDYGYTF
TRBJ1-5 TRBV5-6 NA CASSHGTPGPQHF
TRBJ2-2 TRBV7-6 TRBD1 CASSPKAQGAGNGELFF